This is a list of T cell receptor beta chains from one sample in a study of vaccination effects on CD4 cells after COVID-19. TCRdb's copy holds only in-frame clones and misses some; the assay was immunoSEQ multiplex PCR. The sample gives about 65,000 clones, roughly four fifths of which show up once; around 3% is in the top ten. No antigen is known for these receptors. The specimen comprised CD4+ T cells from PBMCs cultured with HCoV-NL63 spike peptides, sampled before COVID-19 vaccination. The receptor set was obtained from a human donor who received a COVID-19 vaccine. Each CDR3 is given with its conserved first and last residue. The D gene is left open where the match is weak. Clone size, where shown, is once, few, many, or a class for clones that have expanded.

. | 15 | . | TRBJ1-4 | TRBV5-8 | TGTGCCAGCAGCTTTTCAGGACAGAGCAATGAAAAACTGTTTTTT | CASSFSGQSNEKLFF
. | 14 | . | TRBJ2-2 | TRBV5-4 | TGTGCCAGCAGCTCCCGGGGGACCACCGGGGAGCTGTTTTTT | CASSSRGTTGELFF
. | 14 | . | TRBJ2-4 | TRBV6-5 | TGTGCCAGCAGGGACAACGGGGCCAAAAACATTCAGTACTTC | CASRDNGAKNIQYF
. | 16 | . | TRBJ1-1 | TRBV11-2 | TGTGCCAGCAGCTTAGAATTATCCAGGGCGAACACTGAAGCTTTCTTT | CASSLELSRANTEAFF
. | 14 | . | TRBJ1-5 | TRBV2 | TGTGCCAGCAGTGATTTAGCGGGGAATCAGCCCCAGCATTTT | CASSDLAGNQPQHF
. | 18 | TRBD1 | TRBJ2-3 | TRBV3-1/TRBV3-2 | TGTGCCAGCAGCCCTGACCCCGAGACAGGGGACCCCACAGATACGCAGTATTTT | CASSPDPETGDPTDTQYF
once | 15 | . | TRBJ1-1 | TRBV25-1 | TGTGCCAGCAGTGAATACGGGACGGGGAACACTGAAGCTTTCTTT | CASSEYGTGNTEAFF
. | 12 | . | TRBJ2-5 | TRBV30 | TGTGCCTGGGGACTGATCCAAGAGACCCAGTACTTC | CAWGLIQETQYF
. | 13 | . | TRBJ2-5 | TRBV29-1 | TGCAGCGTTGGGAATTCAGGAGGGGAGACCCAGTACTTC | CSVGNSGGETQYF
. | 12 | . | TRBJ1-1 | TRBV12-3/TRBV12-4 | TGTGCCAGCAGTCGAGCCGGAGCTGAAGCTTTCTTT | CASSRAGAEAFF
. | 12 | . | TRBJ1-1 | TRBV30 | TGTGCCTGGACTCGGATGAACACTGAAGCTTTCTTT | CAWTRMNTEAFF
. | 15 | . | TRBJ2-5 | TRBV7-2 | TGTGCCAGCAGCTTAGCTAGGGCCACCCCAGAGACCCAGTACTTC | CASSLARATPETQYF
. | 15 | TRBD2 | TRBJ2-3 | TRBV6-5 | TGTGCCAGCAGTCTAGCGGGGGGCAAAACAGATACGCAGTATTTT | CASSLAGGKTDTQYF
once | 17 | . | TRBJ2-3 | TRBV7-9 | TGTGCCAGCAGCTTATATCTTTTCGGGGCGCAAGTAAATACGCAGTATTTT | CASSLYLFGAQVNTQYF
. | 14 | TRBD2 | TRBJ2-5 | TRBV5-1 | TGCGCCAGCAGCCCCGGGAGGGGGCAAGAGACCCAGTACTTC | CASSPGRGQETQYF
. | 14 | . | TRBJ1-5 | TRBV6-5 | TGTGCCAGCAGATCGGGACGCCTAGATCAGCCCCAGCATTTT | CASRSGRLDQPQHF
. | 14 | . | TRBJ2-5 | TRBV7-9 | TGTGCCAGCAGCCCGCCTCGGTTCAAAGAGACCCAGTACTTC | CASSPPRFKETQYF
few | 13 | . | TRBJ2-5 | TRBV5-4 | TGTGCCAGCAGCATAGACTGGGGGGAGACCCAGTACTTC | CASSIDWGETQYF
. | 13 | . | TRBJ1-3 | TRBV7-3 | TGTGCCAGCAGCTCGAGGGCCGGAAACACCATATATTTT | CASSSRAGNTIYF
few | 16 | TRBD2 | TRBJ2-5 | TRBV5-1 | TGCGCCAGCAGCTTGTCGTCTAGCGGGGGCGGAGAGACCCAGTACTTC | CASSLSSSGGGETQYF
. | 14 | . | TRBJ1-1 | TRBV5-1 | TGCGCCAGCAGCTCGCAGGGGTTGAGCACTGAAGCTTTCTTT | CASSSQGLSTEAFF
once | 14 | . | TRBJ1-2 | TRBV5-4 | TGTGCCAGCAGCCCCACGTCGATTAACTATGGCTACACCTTC | CASSPTSINYGYTF
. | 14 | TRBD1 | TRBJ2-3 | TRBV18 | TGTGCCAGCTCACCAGAGACAGGGGAAGATACGCAGTATTTT | CASSPETGEDTQYF
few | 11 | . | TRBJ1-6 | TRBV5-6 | TGTGCCAGCAGCTTGGCAGGGAAACTCCACTTT | CASSLAGKLHF
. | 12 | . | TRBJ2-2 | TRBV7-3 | TGTGCCAGCAGCTCCGCGCCCGGGGAGCTGTTTTTT | CASSSAPGELFF
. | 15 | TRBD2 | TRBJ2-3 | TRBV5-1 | TGCGCCAGCAGCTTGGTGGGGGGGATACCAGATACGCAGTATTTT | CASSLVGGIPDTQYF